This T cell receptor (beta chain) comes out of a study of blood T cell repertoires in COVID-19 (TCRdb year 2020). For context, the study as a whole: Collaborator samples came from the United States, Italy and Spain and covered acute and convalescent phases of COVID-19. The material from the prospective study consisted of cDNA or gDNA derived from T cells, B-cell-depleted T cells, or PBMCs. Subjects who had been exposed to COVID-19, were actively infected with it, or had recovered from it provided the deeply sampled blood TCRbeta repertoires that made up the dataset. A freely available public database, intended as a resource for researchers studying the immune response to SARS-CoV-2, is where the repertoires were released. The samples were drawn from the first 160 participants of the ongoing ImmuneRACE study and from more than 1,000 subjects provided by 6 global collaborators. Sample metadata almost always included a de-identified subject ID, COVID-19 status, age in years and sex. Where available, HLA class I and class II types were taken from metadata supplied by the sample provider and were not determined by assay-based typing.

This clone came up a few times. This receptor's antigen is unknown. Base quality data are lacking; no much larger clone is found one base away. Study-wide conclusions, independent of this receptor: The amount of clinical and demographic metadata varied by source and participant and was provided uncurated.

Another Seattle source contributed samples from volunteer blood donors who had recovered from COVID-19. Collaborating institutions collected whole blood in K2EDTA tubes following their own protocols. For TCRbeta analysis, collaborator samples were shipped as frozen whole blood, as isolated PBMCs, or as DNA extracted from either sample type. The CDR3 sequence holds 16 residues, the cysteine and phenylalanine included. The kept DNA is CDR3 alone, 48 bases in frame from the first base. Based on the germline V gene (reference sequence), the CDR1 and CDR2 sequences are MNHNY and SVGAGI. V was cut back by 0 bases and J by 0 bases, leaving a gap of 9 bases between them. The immunoSEQ Assay, a bias-controlled multiplex PCR, was used to amplify TCRbeta CDR3 regions from genomic DNA. The original methods were these. The number of nucleated cells in each sample was estimated by amplification of reference gene primers within the assay. To quantify the absolute abundance of each unique TCRbeta CDR3 rearrangement, sequence reads were collapsed and filtered. For each sample, productive Simpson clonality was calculated as the square root of Simpson's diversity index across productive rearrangements. Entries here come from immuneACCESS through TCRdb and include only in-frame sequences with V and J called. Some clones fail to appear in such tables; in the studies checked, an unresolved V gene covers under half of the shortfall, and the cause of the remainder is unknown. The V and J calls and clone size are taken from that table; D and trimming were inferred from the DNA. Counted in this sample were some 210,000 clones; about nine tenths of them appeared once. The top ten clonotypes cover 5.5% to 6.5% of the sample.

Sequencing was performed on peripheral blood. In this chain, TRBV6-6 is recombined with TRBJ1-3; the D gene cannot be named for sure. The source of this sequence is a man aged 55 to 70 who had recovered from COVID-19. Here the CDR3 is given as CASSYSGGGSGNTIYF. The DNA sequence is as follows: TGTGCCAGCAGTTACTCGGGAGGTGGCTCTGGAAACACCATATATTTT.